This TCR beta chain is drawn from a study of liver allograft versus peripheral blood T cells. Background on the study: Peripheral blood of the recipients supplied T cell receptor repertoires that were compared with those in transplanted livers. Findings and caveats of the study: Repertoires of T cell receptors that resided inside liver allografts reportedly differed from those in peripheral blood.

As regards this clonotype: The antigen is unknown.

TCRdb reanalysed the reads using MiXCR and keeps one entry per CDR3 protein. In the table there are 2,000 or so distinct CDR3 sequences, 15% to 20% of which are singletons. This sequence was found in a human patient who had a liver transplant. Part of the T cell pool may stem from the graft donor.

The CDR3 DNA is TGTGCCAGCAGCGGGACCCTCACAGATACGCAGTATTTT. Protein: CASSGTLTDTQYF. This chain connects TRBV11-3 to TRBJ2-3; TRBD1 or TRBD2 may be the D gene (5 bases each). This CDR3 has 13 residues. Germline V gene lookup returns CDR1 SGHNT and CDR2 YENEEA. Trimming took 5 bases from V and 2 from J, leaving 8 bases between them.